Listed below are T cell receptor beta chains from one sample, sequenced in a study of cytomegalovirus exposure and HLA in healthy donors. TCRdb's table, derived via immunoSEQ multiplex PCR, lists solely in-frame clones and lacks some. The top ten hold roughly 9% of the sample, which has roughly 140,000 clones, around 87% seen once. Sequences were obtained from PBMCs. The origin of the receptors is a man between 18 and 35 years old in good health and CMV-seropositive. Both conserved end residues are trimmed from each CDR3.

>TRBJ2-7|TRBV6-5
ASSTGQSYEQY
>TRBJ2-7|TRBV7-2
ASSLAGTGGREQY
>TRBJ2-3|TRBV7-9
ASSFEGGRADTQY
>TRBJ1-3|TRBV6-5
ASRPPGGVGTIY
>TRBJ2-7|TRBV5-6
ASSPTGEDYEQY
>TRBJ2-3|TRBV27
ASSPIPGQAPRADTQY
>TRBJ2-7|TRBV9
ASSGGGRSYEQY
>TRBJ2-7|TRBV5-6
ASSWVGSKDEQY
>TRBJ1-1|TRBV9
ASSVALLPRGTEAF
>TRBJ1-5|TRBV30
AWSLGQRSNQPQH
>TRBJ2-1|TRBV5-6
ASSLRAAGQGGEQF
>TRBJ1-6|TRBV6-5
ASSAGAEVFSPLH
>TRBJ1-5|TRBV2
ASSGVTASNQPQH
>TRBJ1-1|TRBV5-1
ASSLRTGGNTEAF
>TRBJ1-5|TRBV5-1
ASSLVAGDNQPQH
>TRBJ1-2|TRBV28
ASSATEYGYT
>TRBJ1-5|TRBV19
ASSVSSNQPQH
>TRBJ2-7|TRBV7-9
ASSYPKGTSDEQY
>TRBJ1-2|TRBV7-9
ASSLEGTGNNYGYT
>TRBJ1-6|TRBV18
ASSQGANSPLH
>TRBJ2-5|TRBV30
AWSGEGESQY
>TRBJ2-7|TRBV20-1
SARGPEQY
>TRBJ2-1|TRBV30
AEGTVHEQF
>TRBJ1-6|TRBV27
ASSRGPNSPLH